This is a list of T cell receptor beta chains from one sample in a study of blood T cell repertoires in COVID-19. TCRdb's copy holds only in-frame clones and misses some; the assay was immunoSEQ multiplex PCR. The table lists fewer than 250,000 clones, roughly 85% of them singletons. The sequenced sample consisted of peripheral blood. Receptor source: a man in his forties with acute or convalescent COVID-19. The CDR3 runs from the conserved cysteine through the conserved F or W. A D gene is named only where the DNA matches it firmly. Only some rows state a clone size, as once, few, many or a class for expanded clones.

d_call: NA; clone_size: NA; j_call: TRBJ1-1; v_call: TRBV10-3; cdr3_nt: TGTGCCATCAGCCCTCACAGGGATCAAGGAACTGAAGCTTTCTTT; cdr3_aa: CAISPHRDQGTEAFF
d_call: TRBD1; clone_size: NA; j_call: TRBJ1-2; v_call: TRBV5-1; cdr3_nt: TGCGCCAGCAGCTTGGGTACAGGGGGTGGCTACACCTTC; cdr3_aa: CASSLGTGGGYTF
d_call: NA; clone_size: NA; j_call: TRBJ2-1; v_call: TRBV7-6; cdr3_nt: TGTGCCAGCAGGGGAAGAAAGGGCAGGGACAATGAGCAGTTCTTC; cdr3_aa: CASRGRKGRDNEQFF
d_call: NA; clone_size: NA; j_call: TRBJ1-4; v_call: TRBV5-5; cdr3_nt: TGTGCCAGCAGCTTCGTCGGGAGTGCAACTAATGAAAAACTGTTTTTT; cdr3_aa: CASSFVGSATNEKLFF
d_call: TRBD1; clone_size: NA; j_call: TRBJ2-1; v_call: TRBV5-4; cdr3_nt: TGTGCCAGCAGCTTGCGTCAAGACAGGGGAGGACAGCAGTTCTTC; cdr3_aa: CASSLRQDRGGQQFF
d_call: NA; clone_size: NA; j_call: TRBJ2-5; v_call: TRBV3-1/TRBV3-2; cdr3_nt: TGTGCCAGCAGCCAAGACGTGGAGACCCAGTACTTC; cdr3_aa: CASSQDVETQYF
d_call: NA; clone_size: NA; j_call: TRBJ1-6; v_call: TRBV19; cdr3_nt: TGTGCCAGTAGTATCTTGGAACTTCGCGGGTCACCCCTCCACTTT; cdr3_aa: CASSILELRGSPLHF
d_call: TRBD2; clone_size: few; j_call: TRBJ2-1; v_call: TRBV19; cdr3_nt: TGTGCCAGTAGTCAGGTAGCGGGGAGCTCCTACAATGAGCAGTTCTTC; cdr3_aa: CASSQVAGSSYNEQFF
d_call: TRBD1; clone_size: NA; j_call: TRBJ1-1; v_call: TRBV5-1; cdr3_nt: TGCGCCAGCAGCCTGGGACAGGGGGCGCGGAACACTGAAGCTTTCTTT; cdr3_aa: CASSLGQGARNTEAFF
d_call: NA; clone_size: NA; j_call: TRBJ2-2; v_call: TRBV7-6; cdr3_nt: TGTGCCAGCAGACCCGGACAGGGAGGGTCCGGGGAGCTGTTTTTT; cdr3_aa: CASRPGQGGSGELFF
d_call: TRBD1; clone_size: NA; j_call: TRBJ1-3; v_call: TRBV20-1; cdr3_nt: TGCAGTGCTAGTCCCGGGACAGGGGGATTAAACACCATATATTTT; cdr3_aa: CSASPGTGGLNTIYF
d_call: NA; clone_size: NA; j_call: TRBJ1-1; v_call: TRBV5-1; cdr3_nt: TGCGCCAGCAGCTTGGGACAGGTGAACACTGAAGCTTTCTTT; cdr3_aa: CASSLGQVNTEAFF
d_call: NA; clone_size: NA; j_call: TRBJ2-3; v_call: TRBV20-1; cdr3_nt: TGCAGTGCTAGTAGGCAGGGGAACACAGATACGCAGTATTTT; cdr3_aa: CSASRQGNTDTQYF
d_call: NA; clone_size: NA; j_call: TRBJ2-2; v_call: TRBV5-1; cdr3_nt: TGCGCCAGCAGCTTGGACAGCCTAAGAACCGGGGAGCTGTTTTTT; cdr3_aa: CASSLDSLRTGELFF
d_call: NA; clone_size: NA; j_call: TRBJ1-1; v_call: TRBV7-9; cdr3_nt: TGTGCCAGCAGCTGGTCGAGTACTCAGAACACTGAAGCTTTCTTT; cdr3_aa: CASSWSSTQNTEAFF
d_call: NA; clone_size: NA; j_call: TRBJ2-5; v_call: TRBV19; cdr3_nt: TGTGCCAGTAGCGGCGGGGCCCTGGGAGAGACCCAGTACTTC; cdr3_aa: CASSGGALGETQYF
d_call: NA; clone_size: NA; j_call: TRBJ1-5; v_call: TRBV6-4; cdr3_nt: TGTGCCAGCAGCTTGGACTGGAATAGCAATCAGCCCCAGCATTTT; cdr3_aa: CASSLDWNSNQPQHF
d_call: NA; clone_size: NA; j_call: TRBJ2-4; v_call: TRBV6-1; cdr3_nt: TGTGCCAGCAGTGGAGAGACAGGAGGAGCCAAAAACATTCAGTACTTC; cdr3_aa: CASSGETGGAKNIQYF
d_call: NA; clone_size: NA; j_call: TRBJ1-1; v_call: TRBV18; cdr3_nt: TGTGCCAGCTCATCGAGGAACACTGAAGCTTTCTTT; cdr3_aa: CASSSRNTEAFF
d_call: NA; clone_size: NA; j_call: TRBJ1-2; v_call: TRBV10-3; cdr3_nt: TGTGCCATCACTCGGGACACCTCCCCCTATGGCTACACCTTC; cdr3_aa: CAITRDTSPYGYTF
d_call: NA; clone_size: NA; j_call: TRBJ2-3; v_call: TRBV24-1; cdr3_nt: TGTGCCACCACTAAGGGAGCAGATACGCAGTATTTT; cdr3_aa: CATTKGADTQYF
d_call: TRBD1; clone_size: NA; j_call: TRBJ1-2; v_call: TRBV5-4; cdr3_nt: TGTGCCAGCAGCTGGACAGGGGTAGACTATGGCTACACCTTC; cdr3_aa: CASSWTGVDYGYTF
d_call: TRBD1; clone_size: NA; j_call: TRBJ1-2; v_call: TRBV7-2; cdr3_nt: TGTGCCAGCAGCTTAGACGGCGGGACAGGGGGCTTGGCCCATTTC; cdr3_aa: CASSLDGGTGGLAHF
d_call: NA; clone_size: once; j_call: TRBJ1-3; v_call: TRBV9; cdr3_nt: TGTGCCAGCAGCGTTTCAGCCCTCGCCCAGGTGAGCTACATCCCTTTT; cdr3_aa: CASSVSALAQVSYIPF
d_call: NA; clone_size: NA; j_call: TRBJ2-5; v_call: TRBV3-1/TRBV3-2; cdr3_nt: TGTGCCAGCAGCCTTGGACAGCCAAAGACCCAGTACTTC; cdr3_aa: CASSLGQPKTQYF
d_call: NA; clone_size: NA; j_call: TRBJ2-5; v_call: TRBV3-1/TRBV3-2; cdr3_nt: TGTGCCAGCAGGAGGGGGGGCCGCGAGACCCAGTACTTC; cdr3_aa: CASRRGGRETQYF
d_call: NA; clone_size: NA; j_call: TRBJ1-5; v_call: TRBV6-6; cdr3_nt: TGTGCCAGCACGGGGGACGGCAATCAGCCCCAGCATTTT; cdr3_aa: CASTGDGNQPQHF
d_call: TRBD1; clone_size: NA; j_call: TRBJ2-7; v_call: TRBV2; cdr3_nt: TGTGCCACCGAGACAAGGGACAGGGGAGACGAGCAGTACTTC; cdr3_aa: CATETRDRGDEQYF
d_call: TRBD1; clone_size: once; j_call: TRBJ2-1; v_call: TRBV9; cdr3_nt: TGTGCCAGCAGCGCGGACGGGACAGGGGACTACAATGAGCAGTTCTTC; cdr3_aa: CASSADGTGDYNEQFF
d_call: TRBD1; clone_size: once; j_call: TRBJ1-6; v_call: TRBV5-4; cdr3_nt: TGTGCCAGCAGCACGGCCGGGACAGGGGGAAATTCACCCCTCCACTTT; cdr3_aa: CASSTAGTGGNSPLHF
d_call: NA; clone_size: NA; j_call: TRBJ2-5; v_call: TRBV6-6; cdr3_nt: TGTGCCAGCAGGAGGGGGAATAATCAAGAGACCCAGTACTTC; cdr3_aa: CASRRGNNQETQYF
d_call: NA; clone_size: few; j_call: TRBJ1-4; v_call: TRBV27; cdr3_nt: TGTGCCAGCAGTTTTAATATTGGGGGGACCGTTCTGTTTTTT; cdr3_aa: CASSFNIGGTVLFF
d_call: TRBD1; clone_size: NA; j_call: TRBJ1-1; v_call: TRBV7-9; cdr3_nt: TGTGCCAGCAGCCCCCCGACAGGGCAGAACACTGAAGCTTTCTTT; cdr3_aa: CASSPPTGQNTEAFF